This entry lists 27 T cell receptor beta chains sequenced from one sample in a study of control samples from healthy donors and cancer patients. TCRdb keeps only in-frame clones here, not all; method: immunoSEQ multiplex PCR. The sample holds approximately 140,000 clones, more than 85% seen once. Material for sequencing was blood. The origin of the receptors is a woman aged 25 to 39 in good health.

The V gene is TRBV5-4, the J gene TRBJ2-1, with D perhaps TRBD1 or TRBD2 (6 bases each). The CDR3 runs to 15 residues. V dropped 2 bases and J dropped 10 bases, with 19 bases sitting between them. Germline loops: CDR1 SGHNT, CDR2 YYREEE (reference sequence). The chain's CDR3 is CASSFGGQDWDEQFF. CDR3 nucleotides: TGTGCCAGCAGCTTTGGGGGGCAGGATTGGGACGAGCAGTTCTTC. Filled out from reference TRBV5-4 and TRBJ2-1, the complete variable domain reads ETGVTQSPTHLIKTRGQQVTLRCSSQSGHNTVSWYQQALGQGPQFIFQYYREEENGRGNFPPRFSGLQFPNYSSELNVNALELDDSALYLCASSFGGQDWDEQFFGPGTRLTVL.

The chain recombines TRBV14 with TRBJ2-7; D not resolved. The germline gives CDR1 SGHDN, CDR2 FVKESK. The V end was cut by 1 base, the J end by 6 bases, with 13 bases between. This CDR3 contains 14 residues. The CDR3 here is CASSQVGLWVEQYF. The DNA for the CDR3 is TGTGCCAGCAGCCAAGTGGGGTTGTGGGTCGAGCAGTACTTC. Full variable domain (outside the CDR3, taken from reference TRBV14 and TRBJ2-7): EAGVTQFPSHSVIEKGQTVTLRCDPISGHDNLYWYRRVMGKEIKFLLHFVKESKQDESGMPNNRFLAERTGGTYSTLKVQPAELEDSGVYFCASSQVGLWVEQYFGPGTRLTVT.

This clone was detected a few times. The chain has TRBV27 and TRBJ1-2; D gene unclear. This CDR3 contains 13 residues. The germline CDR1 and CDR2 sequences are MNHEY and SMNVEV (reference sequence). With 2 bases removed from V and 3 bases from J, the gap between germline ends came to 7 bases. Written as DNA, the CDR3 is TGTGCCAGCAGTTTAGGGCACCACTATGGCTACACCTTC. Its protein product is CASSLGHHYGYTF.

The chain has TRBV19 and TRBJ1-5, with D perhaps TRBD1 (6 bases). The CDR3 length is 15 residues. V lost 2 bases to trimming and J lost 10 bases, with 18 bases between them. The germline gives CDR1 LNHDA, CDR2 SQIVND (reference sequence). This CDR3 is CASSIIGGGHVPQHF. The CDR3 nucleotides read TGTGCCAGTAGTATAATCGGGGGGGGGCATGTTCCCCAGCATTTT.

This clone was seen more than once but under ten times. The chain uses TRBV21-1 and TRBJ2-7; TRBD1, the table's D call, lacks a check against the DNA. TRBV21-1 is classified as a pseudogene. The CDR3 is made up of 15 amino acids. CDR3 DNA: TGTGCCAGCAGCGCCACAGGAGATAAGGGGTACGAGCAGTACTTC. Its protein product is CASSATGDKGYEQYF.

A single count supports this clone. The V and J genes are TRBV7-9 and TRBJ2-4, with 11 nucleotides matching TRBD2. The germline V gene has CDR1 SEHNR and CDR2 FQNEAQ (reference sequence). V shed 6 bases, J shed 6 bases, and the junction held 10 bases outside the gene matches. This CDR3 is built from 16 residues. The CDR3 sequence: CASSKNLGLAGNIQYF. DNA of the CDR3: TGTGCCAGCAGTAAAAATCTAGGACTAGCGGGAAACATTCAGTACTTC.

The CDR3 protein is CASSLWGTGELFF. Here the CDR3 DNA reads TGTGCCAGCAGCTTGTGGGGGACCGGGGAGCTGTTTTTT. This chain connects TRBV5-4 to TRBJ2-2, with D perhaps given as TRBD1 or TRBD2 (5 bases each). Looked up from germline, CDR1 is SGHNT and CDR2 is YYREEE (reference sequence). The CDR3 is made up of 13 amino acids. Trimming cost V 1 base and J 5 bases, with 6 bases left between them.

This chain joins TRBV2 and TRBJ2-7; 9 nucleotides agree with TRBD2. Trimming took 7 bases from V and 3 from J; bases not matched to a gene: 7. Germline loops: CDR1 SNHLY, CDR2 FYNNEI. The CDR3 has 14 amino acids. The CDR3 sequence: CASKWGLAGYEQYF. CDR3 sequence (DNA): TGTGCCAGCAAGTGGGGACTAGCTGGCTACGAGCAGTACTTC.

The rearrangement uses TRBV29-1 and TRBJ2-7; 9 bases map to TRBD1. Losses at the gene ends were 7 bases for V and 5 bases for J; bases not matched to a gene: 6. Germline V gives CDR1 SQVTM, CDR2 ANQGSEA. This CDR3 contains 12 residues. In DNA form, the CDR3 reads TGCAGCGCCAGGACAGGGGCGGACGAGCAGTACTTC. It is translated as CSARTGADEQYF.

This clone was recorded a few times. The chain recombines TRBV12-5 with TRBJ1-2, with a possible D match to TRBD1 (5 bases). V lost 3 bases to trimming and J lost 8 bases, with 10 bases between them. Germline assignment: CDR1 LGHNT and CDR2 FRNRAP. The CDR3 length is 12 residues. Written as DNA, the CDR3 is TGTGCTAGTGGTTTCGAGCGGGGCGGCTACACCTTC. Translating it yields CASGFERGGYTF.

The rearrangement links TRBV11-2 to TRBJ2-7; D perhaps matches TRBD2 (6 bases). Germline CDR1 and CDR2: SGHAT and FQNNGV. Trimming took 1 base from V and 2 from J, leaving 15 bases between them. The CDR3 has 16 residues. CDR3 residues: CASSLAPGGTAYEQYF. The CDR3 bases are TGTGCCAGCAGCTTAGCGCCGGGCGGGACTGCCTACGAGCAGTACTTC.

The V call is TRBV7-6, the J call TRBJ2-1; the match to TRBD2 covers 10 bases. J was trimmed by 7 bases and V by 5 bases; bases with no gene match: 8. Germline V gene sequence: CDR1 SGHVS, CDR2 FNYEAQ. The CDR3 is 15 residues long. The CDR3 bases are TGTGCCAGCAGCACGAAATCTAGCGGGAGTAATGAGCAGTTCTTC. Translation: CASSTKSSGSNEQFF.

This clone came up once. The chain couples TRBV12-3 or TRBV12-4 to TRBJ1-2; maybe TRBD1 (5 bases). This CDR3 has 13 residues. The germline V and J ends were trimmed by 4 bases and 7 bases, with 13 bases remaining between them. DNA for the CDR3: TGTGCCAGCAGTTCTTCCAGGGATGGTGGCTACACCTTC. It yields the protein CASSSSRDGGYTF.

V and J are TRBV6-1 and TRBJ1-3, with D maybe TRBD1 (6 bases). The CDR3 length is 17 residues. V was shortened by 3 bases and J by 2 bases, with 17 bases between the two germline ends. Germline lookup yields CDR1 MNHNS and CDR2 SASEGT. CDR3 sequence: CASSEGAGAVPGNTIYF. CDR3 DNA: TGTGCCAGCAGTGAGGGGGCAGGGGCTGTCCCTGGAAACACCATATATTTT.

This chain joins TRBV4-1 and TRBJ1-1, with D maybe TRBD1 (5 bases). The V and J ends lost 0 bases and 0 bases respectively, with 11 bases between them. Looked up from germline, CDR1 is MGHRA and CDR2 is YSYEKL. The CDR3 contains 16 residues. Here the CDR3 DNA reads TGCGCCAGCAGCCAAGATCAGGGCAGGGTGAACACTGAAGCTTTCTTT. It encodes CASSQDQGRVNTEAFF.

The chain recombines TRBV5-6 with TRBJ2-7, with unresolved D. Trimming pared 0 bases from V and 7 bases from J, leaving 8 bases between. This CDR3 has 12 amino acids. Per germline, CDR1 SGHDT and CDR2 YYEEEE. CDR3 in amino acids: CASSLGAREQYF. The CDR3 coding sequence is TGTGCCAGCAGCTTGGGGGCGAGGGAGCAGTACTTC.

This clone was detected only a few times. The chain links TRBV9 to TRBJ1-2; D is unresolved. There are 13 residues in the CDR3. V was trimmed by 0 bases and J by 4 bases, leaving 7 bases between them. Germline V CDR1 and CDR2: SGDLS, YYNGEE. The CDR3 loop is CASSVVVRYGYTF. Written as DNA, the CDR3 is TGTGCCAGCAGCGTAGTGGTTCGCTATGGCTACACCTTC.

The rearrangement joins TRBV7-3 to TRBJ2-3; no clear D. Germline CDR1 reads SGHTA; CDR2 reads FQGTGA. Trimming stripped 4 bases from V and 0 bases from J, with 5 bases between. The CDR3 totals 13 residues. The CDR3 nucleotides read TGTGCCAGCAGCTCAATTAGCACAGATACGCAGTATTTT. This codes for CASSSISTDTQYF.

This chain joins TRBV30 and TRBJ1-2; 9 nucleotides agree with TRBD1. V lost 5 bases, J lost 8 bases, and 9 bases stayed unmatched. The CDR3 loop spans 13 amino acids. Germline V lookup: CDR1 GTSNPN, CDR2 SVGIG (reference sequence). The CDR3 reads CAWAADRGEGYTF. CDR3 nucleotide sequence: TGTGCCTGGGCCGCGGACAGGGGTGAGGGCTACACCTTC.

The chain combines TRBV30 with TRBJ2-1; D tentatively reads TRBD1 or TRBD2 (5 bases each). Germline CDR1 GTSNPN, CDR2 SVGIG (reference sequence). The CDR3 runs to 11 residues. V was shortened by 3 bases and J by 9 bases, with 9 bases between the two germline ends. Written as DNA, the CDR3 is TGTGCCTGGAGCCGGGACGGTGAGCAGTTCTTC. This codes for CAWSRDGEQFF.

The CDR3 sequence is CASSHDYTGAESSNQPQHF. DNA of the CDR3: TGCGCCAGCAGCCACGACTACACGGGGGCCGAATCGAGCAATCAGCCCCAGCATTTT. The chain carries TRBV4-1 and TRBJ1-5; D perhaps matches TRBD1 (6 bases). V was trimmed by 3 bases and J by 1 base, leaving 22 bases between them. Looked up from germline, CDR1 is MGHRA and CDR2 is YSYEKL. CDR3 length: 19 residues.

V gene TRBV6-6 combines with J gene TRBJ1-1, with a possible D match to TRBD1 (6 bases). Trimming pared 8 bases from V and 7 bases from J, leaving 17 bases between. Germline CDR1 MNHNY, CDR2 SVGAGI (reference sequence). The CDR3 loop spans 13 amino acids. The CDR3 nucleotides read TGTGCCAGCGGCGTTTGGGGAGGGGGTGAAGCTTTCTTT. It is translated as CASGVWGGGEAFF.

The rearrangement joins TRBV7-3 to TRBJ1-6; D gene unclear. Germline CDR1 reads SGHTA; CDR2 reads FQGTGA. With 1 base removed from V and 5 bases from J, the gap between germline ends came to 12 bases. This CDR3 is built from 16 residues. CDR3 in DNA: TGTGCCAGCAGCTTAATGGGCCCCCGGCATAATTCACCCCTCCACTTT. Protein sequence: CASSLMGPRHNSPLHF.

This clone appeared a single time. CDR3 nucleotide sequence: TGTGCCAGCACACCTAGCGGGAGCGGTTTTTTTGAGCAGTACTTC. This translates into CASTPSGSGFFEQYF. The gene calls are TRBV2 and TRBJ2-7; the match to TRBD2 covers 10 bases. This CDR3 has 15 residues. The germline gives CDR1 SNHLY, CDR2 FYNNEI. V lost 7 bases to trimming and J lost 7 bases; unmatched junction nucleotides: 13.

The CDR3 DNA reads as TGCAGCGGCGCAGACAGTGCCTACGAGCAGTACTTC. This gives the protein CSGADSAYEQYF. The chain joins TRBV29-1 to TRBJ2-7, with D tentatively TRBD1 (5 bases). The V gene lost 7 bases and the J gene lost 2 bases, with 12 bases spanning the gap. The CDR3 has 12 amino acids. Germline CDR1 and CDR2: SQVTM and ANQGSEA.

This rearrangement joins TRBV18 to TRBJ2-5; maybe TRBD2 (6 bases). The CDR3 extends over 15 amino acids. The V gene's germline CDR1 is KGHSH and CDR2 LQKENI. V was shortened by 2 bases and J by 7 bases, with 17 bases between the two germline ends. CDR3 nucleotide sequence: TGTGCCAGCTCACCAACGGCAGGGTTGGGGGGGACCCAGTACTTC. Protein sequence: CASSPTAGLGGTQYF.

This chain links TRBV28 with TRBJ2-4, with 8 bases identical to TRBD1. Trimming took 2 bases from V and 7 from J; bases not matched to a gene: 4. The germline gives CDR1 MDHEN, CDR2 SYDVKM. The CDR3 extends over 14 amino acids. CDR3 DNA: TGTGCCAGCAGTTTAGCCCGGACAGGGAACATTCAGTACTTC. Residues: CASSLARTGNIQYF.